This entry lists 2 T cell receptor beta chains sequenced from one sample in a study of blood T cell repertoires in COVID-19. Sequencing used immunoSEQ multiplex PCR; TCRdb keeps in-frame clones, though not all of them. The data contain around 290,000 clones, roughly 86% of them seen just once; the ten biggest clones take up approximately 2.6%. The sequenced sample was PBMCs or T cells enriched from blood (not recorded which). Receptors were obtained from a young woman who had recovered from COVID-19.

This CDR3 is CASSQGHITGNSNQPQHF. CDR3 in DNA: TGCGCCAGCAGCCAAGGACACATAACAGGGAATAGCAATCAGCCCCAGCATTTT. The V and J genes are TRBV4-3 and TRBJ1-5; D is possibly TRBD1 (6 bases). CDR1 is LGHNA, CDR2 YSLEER, per germline. V lost 1 base and J lost 0, with 16 bases in between. The CDR3 covers 18 residues.

This clone was detected once. This chain uses TRBV7-3 with TRBJ2-3; 11 bases match TRBD2. The J segment lost 0 bases and the V segment lost 5 bases, leaving 1 base of the junction unmatched. The CDR3 runs to 15 residues. The germline V gene has CDR1 SGHTA and CDR2 FQGTGA. CDR3 DNA: TGTGCCAGCAGCCGGACTAGCGGGAGCACAGATACGCAGTATTTT. The encoded protein is CASSRTSGSTDTQYF.